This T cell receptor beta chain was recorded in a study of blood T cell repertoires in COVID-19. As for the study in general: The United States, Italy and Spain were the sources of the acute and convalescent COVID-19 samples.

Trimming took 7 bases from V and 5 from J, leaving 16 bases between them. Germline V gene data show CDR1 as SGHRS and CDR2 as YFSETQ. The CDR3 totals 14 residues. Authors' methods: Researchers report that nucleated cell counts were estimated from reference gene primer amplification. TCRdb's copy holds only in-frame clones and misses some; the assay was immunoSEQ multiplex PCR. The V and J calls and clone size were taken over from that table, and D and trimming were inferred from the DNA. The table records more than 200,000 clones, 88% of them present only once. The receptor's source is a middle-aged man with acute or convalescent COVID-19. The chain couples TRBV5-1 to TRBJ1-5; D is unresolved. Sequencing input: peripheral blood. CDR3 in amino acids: CASALEGLDQPQHF. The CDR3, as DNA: TGCGCCAGCGCCCTGGAGGGCTTGGATCAGCCCCAGCATTTT.